Ten or more counts support the clone carrying this T cell receptor beta chain. Its cognate antigen is unknown. This sample is part of a study of breast tumors, draining lymph nodes, adjacent tissues. Points from the study as a whole: Data only fit, rather than demonstrated, lymph node origin of most tumor T cells. Findings are consistent with lymph node origin and intratumoral expansion of most tumor T cells. Compared with basal-like, luminal-like tumors shared significantly more repertoire with nontumor tissue. Tumor repertoires ranked between lymph nodes and nontumor tissue in diversity, with V and J gene preferences.

Samples came from axillary lymph nodes draining the breast cancer. In TCRdb, the multiplex PCR reads were re-called with MiXCR into one record per CDR3 protein. Here the sample spans about 270,000 distinct CDR3 sequences, around 31% being singletons. Trimming removed 7 bases at V and 2 bases at J, with 22 bases between. The CDR3 contains 16 residues. Germline loops: CDR1 SGHDT, CDR2 YYEEEE. The sequencing input was axillary lymph node tissue. The chain has TRBV5-6 and TRBJ2-7; D may be TRBD2 (5 bases). The sequence derives from a female donor with breast cancer. Some clones in this sample may be carry-over from other donors' samples. The CDR3: CASCTSAGSPTYEQYF. CDR3 in DNA: TGTGCCAGCTGCACTTCCGCGGGTAGCCCAACCTACGAGCAGTACTTC. The full variable domain, its missing parts supplied by reference TRBV5-6 and TRBJ2-7, is DAGVTQSPTHLIKTRGQQVTLRCSPKSGHDTVSWYQQALGQGPQFIFQYYEEEERQRGNFPDRFSGHQFPNYSSELNVNALLLGDSALYLCASCTSAGSPTYEQYFGPGTRLTVT.